This entry concerns a single T cell receptor beta chain. This clonotype was observed at least ten times. Its antigen is currently not known. Nothing much larger sits one base from this clone, and base qualities are not available. This entry is derived from a study of T cells in Graves' hyperthyroidism and ophthalmopathy (dated by TCRdb to the late 2010s). Looking at the study overall: Peripheral blood samples were taken at the time of initial diagnosis, prior to any treatment. TCR V-J signatures able to tell the groups apart were searched for in a discovery cohort of around 95 patients, of whom more than 40 had Graves' ophthalmopathy and roughly 57 had stable Graves' hyperthyroidism. Prospective prediction of ophthalmopathy was tested in an independent validation cohort of some 19 hyperthyroidism patients and roughly 16 patients who later progressed to ophthalmopathy. The roughly 91 discovery patients were randomly divided into training and test sets at a 7:3 ratio. Thyroid tissue and blood T-cell repertoires from six Graves' hyperthyroidism patients were also compared in the study. Following sampling, methimazole starting at 30 mg daily was given to hyperthyroidism patients, and high-dose intravenous methylprednisolone was given to ophthalmopathy patients. The paper describes TCR Vbeta CDR3 sequencing of about 140 peripheral blood samples, made up of 40 to 45 ophthalmopathy patients, roughly 80 hyperthyroidism patients and 17 progressor patients. The full study reports these points: Blood samples also contained most of the expanded thyroid clonotypes (frequency above 0.001), which suggests that blood repertoires may reflect thyroid immune responses. No statistical method was used to set the sample size in advance, and investigators knew the group allocation. A model built on a 13 V-J signature distinguished ophthalmopathy from stable hyperthyroidism, reaching about 88% sensitivity and about 81% specificity in cross-validation and 80%/75% in testing. In validation, progression to ophthalmopathy was predicted by the model with 70.59% sensitivity and 72% to 85% specificity, a median of around 5.9 months before onset.

Graves' hyperthyroidism was defined as stable when no progression to ophthalmopathy occurred over 18 months of follow-up. Hyperthyroidism patients were newly diagnosed, with disease duration under 2 months, and aged 18 to 65 years. Exclusion was applied to patients with uncontrolled infections, other autoimmune diseases, pregnancy or lactation. Clinical symptoms, serum thyroxine and TRAb, thyroid ultrasound, and orbital computed tomography formed the basis for the diagnoses. PBMCs were isolated from 10 ml of fresh peripheral blood by Ficoll-Paque density gradient centrifugation. Total RNA was extracted using Trizol reagent, and RNA quality was assessed on an Agilent 2100 Bioanalyzer. The TCR beta CDR3 regions were amplified from RNA transcripts. For the first round of RT-PCR on the TCR CDR3, the HTBI primer set was used together with the Qiagen OneStep RT-PCR kit. A second multiplex PCR round built the libraries, followed by size selection and purification. Sequencing of the libraries was done on an Illumina HiSeq2000 using paired-end 100 bp reads. The published analysis was carried out like this. SOAPnuke was used to process the raw data, with reads discarded if the reads contained adapters or uncalled bases, had a mean Phred below 15, or lacked an exact constant-primer or identifier match. COPE v1.2.5 was used to merge the high-quality paired reads, and each unique nucleotide sequence was defined as a clonotype. MiTCR v1.1 was used to align the clonotypes against IMGT TRBV, TRBD and TRBJ reference segments. Only V-J combinations with frequency above 0.0001, covering approximately 99% of repertoires, were analysed. A TCS score was defined as the ratio of F50 (clonal expansion) to E x V (chaos), with BLOSUM62-based TCRdist applied between CDR3 peptides within each V-J. Welch's t-statistics and random forest reduced some 510 V-J features to 10 to 15, which were used in a naive Bayes classifier (R e1071). TCRdb reran the public reads through fastp at Q25 and MiXCR, keeping productive beta chains. Each CDR3 protein appears once, grouped with its most common genes and DNA. The V and J calls come from TCRdb's annotation, not from the publication. The sample table shows 150,000 to 200,000 distinct CDR3 sequences, and more than 15% are seen once. Of the sample, roughly 32% is held by the ten largest clones.

The sample was blood. This TCR derives from a woman in her fifties or sixties with Graves' hyperthyroidism.

The CDR3 is CASSPRQAGNEKLFF. The bases read TGTGCCAGCAGTCCACGACAGGCGGGGAATGAAAAACTGTTTTTT. This chain is built from TRBV28 and TRBJ1-4; TRBD1 is perhaps the D gene, given 6 matching bases. The cysteine opens and the phenylalanine closes a CDR3 of 15 amino acids. The retained sequence is limited to the CDR3, 45 bases, with the frame set at the first base. V is clipped by 5 bases and J by 5 bases, and the sequence between their germline boundaries is 15 bases long. CDR1 and CDR2, per the germline V gene, are MDHEN and SYDVKM.